The rows below give T cell receptor beta chains drawn from one sample of a study of beta chain features in type 1 diabetes. Data came from immunoSEQ multiplex PCR; TCRdb stores just in-frame clones and leaves some out. The sample holds some 350,000 clones; around an eighth are singletons and the top ten take 0.015%. The sample comprised naive CD4+ T cells from blood. These receptors were collected from a woman aged 18-35 years with type 1 diabetes. Both conserved end residues are part of each CDR3. The D gene is left open where the match is weak. Clone size is given for some rows only: seen once, a few or many times, or a class if the clone is expanded.

J	D	size	V	CDR3	DNA
TRBJ2-3	NA	NA	TRBV19	CASSPWGGPSTDTQYF	TGTGCCAGTAGTCCTTGGGGGGGGCCTAGCACAGATACGCAGTATTTT
TRBJ2-7	TRBD2	NA	TRBV28	CASSPRGSGRYEQYF	TGTGCCAGCAGTCCCCGAGGAAGCGGGAGGTACGAGCAGTACTTC
TRBJ1-1	NA	NA	TRBV5-1	CASSLDYPDTEAFF	TGCGCCAGCAGCTTGGATTACCCGGACACTGAAGCTTTCTTT
TRBJ2-3	TRBD2	NA	TRBV5-4	CASSQTSGTSTDTQYF	TGTGCCAGCAGCCAAACTAGCGGAACTAGCACAGATACGCAGTATTTT
TRBJ2-3	NA	NA	TRBV30	CALQADYTDTQYF	TGTGCCCTCCAGGCAGACTACACAGATACGCAGTATTTT
TRBJ1-1	NA	NA	TRBV5-1	CASSLAVAVMNTEAFF	TGCGCCAGCAGCTTGGCCGTCGCGGTTATGAACACTGAAGCTTTCTTT
TRBJ2-7	NA	NA	TRBV27	CASSFRFTYSSYEQYF	TGTGCCAGCAGTTTCCGCTTCACTTATAGCTCCTACGAGCAGTACTTC
TRBJ2-2	NA	few	TRBV6-1	CASSWGQNTGELFF	TGTGCCAGCAGTTGGGGACAAAACACCGGGGAGCTGTTTTTT
TRBJ2-4	NA	many	TRBV29-1	CSVGEPRNIQYF	TGCAGCGTTGGCGAACCGAGGAACATTCAGTACTTC
TRBJ2-7	TRBD2	NA	TRBV7-2	CASSLAGGPYEQYF	TGTGCCAGCAGCTTAGCGGGAGGGCCTTACGAGCAGTACTTC
TRBJ2-7	TRBD2	few	TRBV7-2	CASRTTSVNAYEQYF	TGTGCCAGCAGGACAACTAGCGTTAACGCCTACGAGCAGTACTTC
TRBJ2-7	TRBD2	many	TRBV27	CASSRWTSGTYEQYF	TGTGCCAGCAGTCGCTGGACTAGCGGGACCTACGAGCAGTACTTC
TRBJ2-3	TRBD2	NA	TRBV9	CASSVASGAADTQYF	TGTGCCAGCAGCGTAGCTAGCGGCGCCGCGGATACGCAGTATTTT
TRBJ1-2	TRBD1	NA	TRBV7-9	CASSYEGARIYGYTF	TGTGCCAGCAGCTACGAGGGGGCGCGGATCTATGGCTACACCTTC
TRBJ2-5	NA	few	TRBV18	CASSPLTGEETQYF	TGTGCCAGCTCACCATTGACAGGCGAAGAGACCCAGTACTTC
TRBJ2-1	TRBD2	few	TRBV29-1	CSVEQSTSGSYNEQFF	TGCAGCGTTGAGCAATCGACTAGCGGGAGTTACAATGAGCAGTTCTTC
TRBJ1-4	NA	NA	TRBV6-5	CASSSTVATNEKLFF	TGTGCCAGCAGCTCCACGGTTGCAACTAATGAAAAACTGTTTTTT
TRBJ2-6	TRBD1	few	TRBV7-2	CASSSPRTGRGSGANVLTF	TGTGCCAGCAGCTCCCCCCGGACAGGGCGGGGCTCTGGGGCCAACGTCCTGACTTTC
TRBJ2-2	NA	few	TRBV27	CATTRGPGDPGELFF	TGTGCCACGACTCGGGGTCCTGGTGACCCCGGGGAGCTGTTTTTT
TRBJ1-5	TRBD1	few	TRBV6-5	CASSLTGFGQPQHF	TGTGCCAGCAGCTTGACAGGGTTCGGTCAGCCCCAGCATTTT
TRBJ2-7	TRBD2	few	TRBV5-1	CASSFTGLAGYEQYF	TGCGCCAGCAGCTTCACGGGACTAGCGGGCTACGAGCAGTACTTC
TRBJ2-1	NA	NA	TRBV25-1	CASSEGGGGYNEQFF	TGTGCCAGCAGTGAGGGTGGGGGCGGATACAATGAGCAGTTCTTC
TRBJ1-4	NA	NA	TRBV30	CAWSRGIGEKLFF	TGTGCCTGGAGTAGGGGGATAGGCGAAAAACTGTTTTTT
TRBJ2-5	NA	few	TRBV5-4	CASSSGRGIETQYF	TGTGCCAGCAGCTCCGGCCGGGGGATCGAGACCCAGTACTTC
TRBJ1-4	TRBD1	few	TRBV5-5	CASSLIPDRVGGESREKLFF	TGTGCCAGCAGCTTGATTCCCGACAGGGTCGGAGGTGAAAGTAGGGAAAAACTGTTTTTT
TRBJ1-1	TRBD1	few	TRBV5-4	CASSRRGTMNTEAFF	TGTGCCAGCAGCCGCAGGGGGACCATGAACACTGAAGCTTTCTTT
TRBJ2-3	NA	few	TRBV30	CAWTKGIGPDTQYF	TGTGCCTGGACCAAGGGGATAGGACCAGATACGCAGTATTTT
TRBJ1-5	NA	few	TRBV5-1	CASSLGTENQPQHF	TGCGCCAGCAGCTTGGGGACAGAAAATCAGCCCCAGCATTTT
TRBJ2-3	TRBD2	NA	TRBV30	CAWSVRLTSGWGDTQYF	TGTGCCTGGAGTGTACGGCTGACTAGCGGGTGGGGAGATACGCAGTATTTT
TRBJ2-1	TRBD2	few	TRBV7-2	CASKSPSGSTYNEQFF	TGTGCCAGCAAATCACCTAGCGGGAGTACCTACAATGAGCAGTTCTTC
TRBJ2-3	TRBD2	few	TRBV30	CAWSIGGGADTQYF	TGTGCCTGGAGTATAGGCGGGGGAGCAGATACGCAGTATTTT
TRBJ2-2	TRBD2	few	TRBV11-2	CASSFFLAVNTGELFF	TGTGCCAGCAGCTTTTTCCTAGCGGTGAACACCGGGGAGCTGTTTTTT
TRBJ2-1	TRBD2	few	TRBV4-1	CASSQEVGSSGNEQFF	TGCGCCAGCAGCCAAGAGGTTGGTTCTAGCGGCAATGAGCAGTTCTTC
TRBJ2-1	TRBD1	few	TRBV9	CASSEKTGGNEQFF	TGTGCCAGCAGCGAGAAGACAGGGGGCAATGAGCAGTTCTTC
TRBJ1-2	NA	NA	TRBV28	CASSNGLSYGYTF	TGTGCCAGCAGTAACGGACTGAGCTATGGCTACACCTTC
TRBJ2-7	TRBD2	NA	TRBV28	CASSLSSGRRGEQYF	TGTGCCAGCAGTTTAAGTAGCGGGAGGCGAGGCGAGCAGTACTTC
TRBJ1-2	TRBD1	few	TRBV19	CASSPRDREDYGYTF	TGTGCCAGTAGTCCGCGGGACAGGGAAGACTATGGCTACACCTTC
TRBJ2-7	NA	NA	TRBV20-1	CSAPRSGEQYF	TGCAGTGCTCCTAGATCGGGCGAGCAGTACTTC
TRBJ1-1	NA	NA	TRBV5-1	CASSLEFGYTEAFF	TGCGCCAGCAGCTTGGAATTCGGGTACACTGAAGCTTTCTTT
TRBJ1-1	NA	few	TRBV20-1	CSARTGGGVLF	TGCAGTGCCAGAACAGGTGGGGGGGTTCTCTTT
TRBJ2-1	TRBD2	NA	TRBV11-2	CASSPGVAGVNEQFF	TGTGCCAGCAGCCCCGGGGTAGCGGGAGTCAATGAGCAGTTCTTC
TRBJ2-5	NA	few	TRBV29-1	CSVEGGTETQYF	TGCAGCGTTGAGGGCGGGACAGAGACCCAGTACTTC
TRBJ2-1	TRBD1	few	TRBV2	CAITGAVEQFF	TGTGCCATCACAGGGGCGGTTGAGCAGTTCTTC
TRBJ1-2	NA	few	TRBV4-2	CASSLRQEPNYGYTF	TGTGCCAGCAGCCTCCGACAGGAGCCTAACTATGGCTACACCTTC
TRBJ2-1	NA	few	TRBV5-1	CASSLGSSYNEQFF	TGCGCCAGCAGCTTAGGGAGCTCCTACAATGAGCAGTTCTTC
TRBJ2-3	TRBD2	NA	TRBV7-8	CASSPGTSGTSTDTQYF	TGTGCCAGCAGCCCCGGGACTAGCGGGACCAGCACAGATACGCAGTATTTT
TRBJ1-5	NA	few	TRBV5-1	CASSLAGVSGQPQHF	TGCGCCAGCAGCTTGGCCGGGGTGTCCGGACAGCCCCAGCATTTT
TRBJ1-4	TRBD1	NA	TRBV5-1	CASSLGQVGEKLFF	TGCGCCAGCAGCTTAGGACAGGTCGGAGAAAAACTGTTTTTT
TRBJ1-1	TRBD1	NA	TRBV5-4	CASSLGGQGNTEAFF	TGTGCCAGCAGCTTGGGGGGACAGGGGAACACTGAAGCTTTCTTT
TRBJ2-2	NA	few	TRBV25-1	CASSEGQYRELFF	TGTGCCAGCAGTGAAGGACAGTACAGGGAGCTGTTTTTT
TRBJ2-3	TRBD2	NA	TRBV7-9	CASSLFSTSGRASTDTQYF	TGTGCCAGCAGCTTATTCTCGACTAGCGGGAGGGCTAGCACAGATACGCAGTATTTT
TRBJ1-1	NA	NA	TRBV7-9	CASSLYQVPFNTEAFF	TGTGCCAGCAGCCTATACCAGGTGCCCTTTAACACTGAAGCTTTCTTT
TRBJ2-2	NA	few	TRBV4-1	CASSQDMNTGELFF	TGCGCCAGCAGCCAGGACATGAACACCGGGGAGCTGTTTTTT
TRBJ2-1	TRBD1	NA	TRBV27	CASRERPGQGTYNEQFF	TGTGCCAGCAGGGAAAGGCCGGGACAGGGTACCTACAATGAGCAGTTCTTC
TRBJ1-4	NA	NA	TRBV7-9	CASSLARRQNEKLFF	TGTGCCAGCAGCTTAGCGCGGAGACAGAATGAAAAACTGTTTTTT
TRBJ2-1	TRBD2	few	TRBV5-4	CASTLTPSGSYNEQFF	TGTGCCAGCACCCTAACCCCTAGCGGATCCTACAATGAGCAGTTCTTC
TRBJ1-1	NA	NA	TRBV30	CAAARGNTEAFF	TGTGCCGCCGCTCGGGGGAACACTGAAGCTTTCTTT
TRBJ2-7	TRBD2	NA	TRBV6-6	CASRVWGGSTYEQYF	TGTGCCAGCAGAGTCTGGGGGGGTTCAACCTACGAGCAGTACTTC
TRBJ2-7	NA	few	TRBV29-1	CSAVGTAYEQYF	TGCAGCGCGGTCGGGACTGCCTACGAGCAGTACTTC
TRBJ2-4	TRBD1	few	TRBV7-8	CASSLDRGRWNF	TGTGCCAGCAGCTTAGATAGGGGGCGATGGAACTTC